This T cell receptor (beta chain) emerged from a study of T cells in Graves' hyperthyroidism and ophthalmopathy. The diagnostic basis comprised clinical symptoms, serum thyroxine and TRAb, thyroid ultrasound and orbital computed tomography. From germline, CDR1 is SGHRS and CDR2 YFSETQ. The CDR3 is 15 amino acids. The V gene end was trimmed by 4 bases and the J gene end by 3 bases; junction bases not matched to a gene: 6. It was RNA transcripts that yielded the amplified TCR beta CDR3 regions. TCR CDR3 underwent first-round RT-PCR with the HTBI primer set. TCRdb passed the multiplex PCR reads through MiXCR, listing each CDR3 protein once. The repertoire holds hundreds of thousands of distinct CDR3 sequences, with roughly 14% as singletons. This clonotype was observed many times.

V gene TRBV5-1 combines with J gene TRBJ2-2; TRBD2 matches 7 bases. The source is a woman between 45 and 65 years old with Graves' ophthalmopathy. Sequencing was done on a sample of blood. The CDR3 sequence: CASSSGLDDTGELFF. The CDR3 region has the DNA TGCGCCAGCAGCAGCGGACTAGACGACACCGGGGAGCTGTTTTTT.